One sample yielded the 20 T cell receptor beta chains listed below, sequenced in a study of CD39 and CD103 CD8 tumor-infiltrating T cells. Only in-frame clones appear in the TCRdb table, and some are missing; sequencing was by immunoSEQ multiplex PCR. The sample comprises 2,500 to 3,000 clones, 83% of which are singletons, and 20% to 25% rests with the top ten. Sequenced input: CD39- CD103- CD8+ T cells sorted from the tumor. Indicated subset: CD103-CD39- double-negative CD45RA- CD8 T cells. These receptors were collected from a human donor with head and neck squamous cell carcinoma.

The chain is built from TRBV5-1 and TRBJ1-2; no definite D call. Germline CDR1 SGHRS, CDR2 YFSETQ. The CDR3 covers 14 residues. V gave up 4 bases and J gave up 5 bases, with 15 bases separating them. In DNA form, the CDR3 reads TGCGCCAGCAGCCCGGGTGGGTCGAGGTATGGCTACACCTTC. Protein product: CASSPGGSRYGYTF.

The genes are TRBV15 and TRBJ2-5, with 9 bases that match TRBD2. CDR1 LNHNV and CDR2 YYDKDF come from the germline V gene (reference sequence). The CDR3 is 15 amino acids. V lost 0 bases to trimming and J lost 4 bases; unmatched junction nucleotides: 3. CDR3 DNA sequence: TGTGCCACCAGCAGAGATGCGGGGGGGACAGAGACCCAGTACTTC. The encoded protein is CATSRDAGGTETQYF.

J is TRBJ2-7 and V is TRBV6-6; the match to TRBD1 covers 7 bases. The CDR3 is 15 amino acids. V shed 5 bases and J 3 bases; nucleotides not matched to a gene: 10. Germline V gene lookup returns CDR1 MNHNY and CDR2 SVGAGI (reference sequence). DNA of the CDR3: TGTGCCAGCAGTAACCTCGACAGGGAGCTCTACGAGCAGTACTTC. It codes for CASSNLDRELYEQYF.

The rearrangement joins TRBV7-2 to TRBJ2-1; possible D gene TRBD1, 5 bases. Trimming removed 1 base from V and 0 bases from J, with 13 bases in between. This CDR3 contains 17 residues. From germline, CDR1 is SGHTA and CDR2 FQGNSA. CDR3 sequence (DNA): TGTGCCAGCAGCTTAGTATCAGGGCCGAGCTCCTACAATGAGCAGTTCTTC. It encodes CASSLVSGPSSYNEQFF.

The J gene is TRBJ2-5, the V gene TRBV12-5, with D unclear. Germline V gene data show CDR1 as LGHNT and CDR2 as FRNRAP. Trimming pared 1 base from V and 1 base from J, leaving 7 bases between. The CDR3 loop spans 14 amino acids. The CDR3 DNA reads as TGTGCTAGTGGTTTGGCCTCCCTCCAAGAGACCCAGTACTTC. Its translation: CASGLASLQETQYF.

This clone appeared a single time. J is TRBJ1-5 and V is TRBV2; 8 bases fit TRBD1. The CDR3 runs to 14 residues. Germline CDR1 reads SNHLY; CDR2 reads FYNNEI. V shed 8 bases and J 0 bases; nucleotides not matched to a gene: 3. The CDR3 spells CASSGGYSNQPQHF. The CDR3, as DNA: TGTGCCAGCTCAGGGGGCTATAGCAATCAGCCCCAGCATTTT. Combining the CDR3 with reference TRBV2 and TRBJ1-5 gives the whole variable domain EPEVTQTPSHQVTQMGQEVILRCVPISNHLYFYWYRQILGQKVEFLVSFYNNEISEKSEIFDDQFSVERPDGSNFTLKIRSTKLEDSAMYFCASSGGYSNQPQHFGDGTRLSIL.

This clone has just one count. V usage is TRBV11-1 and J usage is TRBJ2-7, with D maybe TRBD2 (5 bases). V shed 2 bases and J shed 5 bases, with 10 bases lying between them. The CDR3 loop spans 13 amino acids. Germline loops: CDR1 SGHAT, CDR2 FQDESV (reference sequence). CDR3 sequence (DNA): TGTGCCAGCAGCTTACTATACGGGGACGAGCAGTACTTC. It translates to CASSLLYGDEQYF.

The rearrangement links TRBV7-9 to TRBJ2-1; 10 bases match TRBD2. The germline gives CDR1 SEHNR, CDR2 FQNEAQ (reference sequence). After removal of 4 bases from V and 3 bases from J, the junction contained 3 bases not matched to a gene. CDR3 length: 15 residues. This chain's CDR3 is CASSSGTSVYNEQFF. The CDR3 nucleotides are TGTGCCAGCAGCTCCGGGACTAGCGTCTACAATGAGCAGTTCTTC.

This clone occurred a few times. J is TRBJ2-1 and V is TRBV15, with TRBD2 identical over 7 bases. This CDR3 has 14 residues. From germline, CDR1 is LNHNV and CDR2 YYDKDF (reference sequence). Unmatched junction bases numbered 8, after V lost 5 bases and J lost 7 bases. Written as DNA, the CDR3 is TGTGCCACCAGCGGGCTAGCGGATCCTAATGAGCAGTTCTTC. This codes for CATSGLADPNEQFF.

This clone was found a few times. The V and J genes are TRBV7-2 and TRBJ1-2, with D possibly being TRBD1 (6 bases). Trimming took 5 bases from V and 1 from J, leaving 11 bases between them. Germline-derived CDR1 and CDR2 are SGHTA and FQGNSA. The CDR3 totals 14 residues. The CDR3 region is CASSRGMGNYGYTF. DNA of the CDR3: TGTGCCAGCAGCAGGGGGATGGGTAACTATGGCTACACCTTC.

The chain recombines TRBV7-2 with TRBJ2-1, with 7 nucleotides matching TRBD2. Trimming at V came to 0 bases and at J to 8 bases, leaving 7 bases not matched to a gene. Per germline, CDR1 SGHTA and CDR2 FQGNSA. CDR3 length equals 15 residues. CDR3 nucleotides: TGTGCCAGCAGCTTAGCGAAGCGGGGTAGGGATGAGCAGTTCTTC. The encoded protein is CASSLAKRGRDEQFF. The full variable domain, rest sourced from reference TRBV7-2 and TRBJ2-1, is GAGVSQSPSNKVTEKGKDVELRCDPISGHTALYWYRQSLGQGLEFLIYFQGNSAPDKSGLPSDRFSAERTGGSVSTLTIQRTQQEDSAVYLCASSLAKRGRDEQFFGPGTRLTVL.

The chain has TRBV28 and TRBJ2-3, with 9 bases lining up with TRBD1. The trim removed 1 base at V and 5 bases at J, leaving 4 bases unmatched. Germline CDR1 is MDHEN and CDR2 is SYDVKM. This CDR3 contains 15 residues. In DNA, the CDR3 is TGTGCCAGCAGTTTATCAGACAGGGGGAGAGATACGCAGTATTTT. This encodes CASSLSDRGRDTQYF. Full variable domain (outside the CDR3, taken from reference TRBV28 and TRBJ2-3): DVKVTQSSRYLVKRTGEKVFLECVQDMDHENMFWYRQDPGLGLRLIYFSYDVKMKEKGDIPEGYSVSREKKERFSLILESASTNQTSMYLCASSLSDRGRDTQYFGPGTRLTVL.

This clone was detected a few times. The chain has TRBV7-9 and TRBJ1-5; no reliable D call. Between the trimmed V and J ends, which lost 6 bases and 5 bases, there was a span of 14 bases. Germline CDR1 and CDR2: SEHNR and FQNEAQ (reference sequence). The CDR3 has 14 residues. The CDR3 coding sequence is TGTGCCAGCAGTCCAGGAGGCCTGGATCAGCCCCAGCATTTT. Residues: CASSPGGLDQPQHF.

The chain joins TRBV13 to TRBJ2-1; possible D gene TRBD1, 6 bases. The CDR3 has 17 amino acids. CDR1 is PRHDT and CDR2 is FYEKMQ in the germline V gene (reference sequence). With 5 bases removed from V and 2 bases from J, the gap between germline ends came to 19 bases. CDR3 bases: TGTGCCAGCAGCGCGATACTGACAGGCCTAACCTACAATGAGCAGTTCTTC. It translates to CASSAILTGLTYNEQFF.

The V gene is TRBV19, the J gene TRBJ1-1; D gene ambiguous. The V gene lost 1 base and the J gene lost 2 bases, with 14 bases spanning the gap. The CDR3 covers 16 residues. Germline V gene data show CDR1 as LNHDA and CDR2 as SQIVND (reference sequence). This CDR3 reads CASSIVVRADNTEAFF. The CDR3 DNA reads TGTGCCAGTAGTATAGTAGTGCGGGCAGACAACACTGAAGCTTTCTTT.

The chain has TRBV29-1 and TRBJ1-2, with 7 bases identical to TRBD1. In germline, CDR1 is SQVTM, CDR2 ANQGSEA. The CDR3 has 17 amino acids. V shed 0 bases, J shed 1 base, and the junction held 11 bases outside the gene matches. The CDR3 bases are TGCAGCGTTGAAGATAGCCCGGGACAGCTTTTTAACTATGGCTACACCTTC. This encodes CSVEDSPGQLFNYGYTF.

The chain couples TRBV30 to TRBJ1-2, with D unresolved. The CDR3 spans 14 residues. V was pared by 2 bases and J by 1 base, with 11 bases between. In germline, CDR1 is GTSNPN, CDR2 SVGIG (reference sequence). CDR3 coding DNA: TGTGCCTGGAGTATAAACAGAATTAACTATGGCTACACCTTC. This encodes CAWSINRINYGYTF.

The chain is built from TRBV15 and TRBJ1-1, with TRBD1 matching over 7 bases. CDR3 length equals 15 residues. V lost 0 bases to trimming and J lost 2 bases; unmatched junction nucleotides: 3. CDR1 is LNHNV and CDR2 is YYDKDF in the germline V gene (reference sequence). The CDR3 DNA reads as TGTGCCACCAGCAGAGAGGGACAGACCAACACTGAAGCTTTCTTT. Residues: CATSREGQTNTEAFF.

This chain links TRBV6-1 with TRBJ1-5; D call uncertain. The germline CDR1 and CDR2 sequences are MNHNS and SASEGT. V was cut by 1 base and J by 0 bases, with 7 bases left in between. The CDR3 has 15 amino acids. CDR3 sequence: CASSEERHSNQPQHF. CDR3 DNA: TGTGCCAGCAGTGAAGAGAGACATAGCAATCAGCCCCAGCATTTT.

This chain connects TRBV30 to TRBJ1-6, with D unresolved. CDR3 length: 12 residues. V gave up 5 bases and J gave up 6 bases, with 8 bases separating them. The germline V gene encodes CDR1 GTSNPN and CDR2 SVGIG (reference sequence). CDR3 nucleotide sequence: TGTGCCTGGGCGCGGGCTAATTCACCCCTCCACTTT. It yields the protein CAWARANSPLHF. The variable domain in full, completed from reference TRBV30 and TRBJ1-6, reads SQTIHQWPATLVQPVGSPLSLECTVEGTSNPNLYWYRQAAGRGLQLLFYSVGIGQISSEVPQNLSASRPQDRQFILSSKKLLLSDSGFYLCAWARANSPLHFGNGTRLTVT.